Presented here are 10 T cell receptor beta chains from one specimen sequenced in a study of cytomegalovirus exposure and HLA in healthy donors. The primer mix had 60 Vbeta and 13 Jbeta primers. Assay used: immunoSEQ multiplex PCR; TCRdb lists only in-frame clones, some missing. The sample contains roughly 190,000 clones, about 80% of which appear only once. The sample taken for sequencing was PBMCs. All receptors derive from a woman under 40 in good health and CMV-seropositive.

J is TRBJ2-1 and V is TRBV2; a possible D gene is TRBD2 (6 bases). Per germline, CDR1 SNHLY and CDR2 FYNNEI. The CDR3 contains 14 residues. V was pared by 6 bases and J by 8 bases, with 17 bases between. The CDR3 loop reads CASRVSGVWDEQFF. The DNA of the CDR3 is TGTGCCAGCAGGGTATCGGGAGTATGGGATGAGCAGTTCTTC.

The chain joins TRBV23-1 to TRBJ2-6; 12 bases align to TRBD1. TRBV23-1 qualifies as an ORF whose function is uncertain. This CDR3 contains 22 residues. The V segment lost 4 bases and the J segment 0 bases; nucleotides outside the gene matches: 16. The CDR3 bases are TGCGCCAGCAGTCCCGGCTCCGGGACAGGGGGCCAACTCTACTCTGGGGCCAACGTCCTGACTTTC. Protein sequence: CASSPGSGTGGQLYSGANVLTF.

This clone showed up just a few times. This sequence joins TRBV10-3 and TRBJ1-5, with D uncertain. V lost 0 bases, J lost 2 bases, and 8 bases lay in between. The CDR3 has 15 residues. Germline CDR1 is ENHRY and CDR2 is SYGVKD. CDR3 DNA sequence: TGTGCCATCAGTGAGTCCGGGGAGGGCAATCAGCCCCAGCATTTT. Protein: CAISESGEGNQPQHF.

V is TRBV5-1 and J is TRBJ1-2; 8 bases fit TRBD1. Germline trimming cut 1 base from V and 9 bases from J; bases unmatched to any gene: 8. CDR1 is SGHRS, CDR2 YFSETQ, per germline. The CDR3 is made up of 14 amino acids. CDR3 DNA sequence: TGCGCCAGCAGCTTGACCCAGGGGGCAAGGAGCTACACCTTC. As protein: CASSLTQGARSYTF.

The chain couples TRBV21-1 to TRBJ1-4; the tabulated D call, TRBD1, remains unverified against the DNA. TRBV21-1 is shown as a pseudogene. CDR3 length: 16 amino acids. In DNA form, the CDR3 reads TGTGCCAGCAGCAAAGTTCCTGGACAGTTTAATGAAAAACTGTTTTTT. This codes for CASSKVPGQFNEKLFF.

This rearrangement joins TRBV27 to TRBJ2-2, with TRBD2 as a possible D gene (6 bases). The CDR3 runs to 14 residues. Trimming shortened V by 7 bases and J by 4 bases, and 13 bases separated the two germline ends. CDR1 is MNHEY and CDR2 is SMNVEV in the germline V gene (reference sequence). In DNA, the CDR3 is TGTGCCAGCACATGGGAGGCGCCCACCGGGGAGCTGTTTTTT. Encoded protein: CASTWEAPTGELFF.

This chain connects TRBV11-2 to TRBJ2-5; a possible D gene is TRBD1 (5 bases). The CDR3 has 14 amino acids. Trimming left V 3 bases short and J 4 bases short, with 12 bases between. Per germline, CDR1 SGHAT and CDR2 FQNNGV. This CDR3 is CASSFGPGRETQYF. CDR3 bases: TGTGCCAGCAGCTTCGGACCAGGGCGAGAGACCCAGTACTTC. Full variable domain (outside the CDR3, taken from reference TRBV11-2 and TRBJ2-5): EAGVAQSPRYKIIEKRQSVAFWCNPISGHATLYWYQQILGQGPKLLIQFQNNGVVDDSQLPKDRFSAERLKGVDSTLKIQPAKLEDSAVYLCASSFGPGRETQYFGPGTRLLVL.

The CDR3 is CASSRLTGVNQPQHF. CDR3 DNA: TGCGCCAGCAGCAGATTAACAGGAGTCAATCAGCCCCAGCATTTT. The chain combines TRBV4-1 with TRBJ1-5; a possible D gene is TRBD1 (5 bases). With 5 bases removed from V and 3 bases from J, the gap between germline ends came to 14 bases. Germline V gene lookup returns CDR1 MGHRA and CDR2 YSYEKL. There are 15 residues in the CDR3.

The V call is TRBV6-1, the J call TRBJ2-6; D unclear. The CDR3 loop spans 12 amino acids. V lost 11 bases to trimming and J lost 4 bases, with 9 bases between them. CDR1 MNHNS and CDR2 SASEGT come from the germline V gene. CDR3 sequence reads: CAAGLGANVLTF. Written as DNA, the CDR3 is TGTGCCGCAGGTCTGGGGGCCAACGTCCTGACTTTC.

The gene calls are TRBV4-1 and TRBJ2-4, with D possibly TRBD2 on 5 matching bases. The CDR3 loop spans 15 amino acids. The germline CDR1 and CDR2 sequences are MGHRA and YSYEKL. V gave up 0 bases and J gave up 8 bases, with 14 bases separating them. Here the CDR3 reads CASSQEGSLGDIQYF. The CDR3 DNA follows: TGCGCCAGCAGCCAAGAAGGGAGTCTTGGGGACATTCAGTACTTC.